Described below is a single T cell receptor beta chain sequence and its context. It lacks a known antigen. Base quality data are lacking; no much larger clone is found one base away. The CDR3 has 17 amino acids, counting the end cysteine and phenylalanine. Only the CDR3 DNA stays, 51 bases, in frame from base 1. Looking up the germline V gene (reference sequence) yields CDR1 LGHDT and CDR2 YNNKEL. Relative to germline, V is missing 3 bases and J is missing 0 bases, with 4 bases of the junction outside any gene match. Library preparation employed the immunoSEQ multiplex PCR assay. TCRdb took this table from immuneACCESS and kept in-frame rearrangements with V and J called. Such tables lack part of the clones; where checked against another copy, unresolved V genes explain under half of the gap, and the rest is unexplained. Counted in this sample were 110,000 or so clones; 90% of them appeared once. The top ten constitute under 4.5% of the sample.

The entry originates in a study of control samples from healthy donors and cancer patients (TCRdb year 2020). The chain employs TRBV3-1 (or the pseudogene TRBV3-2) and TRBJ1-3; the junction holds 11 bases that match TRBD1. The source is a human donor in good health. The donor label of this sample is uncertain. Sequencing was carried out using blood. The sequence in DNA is TGTGCCAGCAGCCATCGGGACAGGGGGTCCTCTGGAAACACCATATATTTT. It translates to CASSHRDRGSSGNTIYF.